The source of this T cell receptor (beta chain) is a study of graft-versus-host responses after intestinal transplantation. Across the study: Recipients obtained multivisceral, liver-intestinal, or isolated intestinal transplants. All recipients got anti-thymocyte globulin induction, then tacrolimus and steroids for roughly three years.

This table comes from immunoSEQ multiplex PCR, and its TCRdb copy is limited to in-frame clones, with some not included. The table records nearly 110,000 clones, over 80% of them present only once. A note on this clone: Its antigen is undetermined.

Study-wide points: In recipient marrow, GvH clones were found, and some appeared first in ileum or blood. Peak levels of circulating GvH clones tracked with early post-transplant HvG declines.

The CDR3 has 15 residues. CDR1 and CDR2 from the germline V gene are MNHNY and SVGAGI (reference sequence). V dropped 7 bases and J dropped 0 bases, with 13 bases sitting between them. The clonotype was recovered from a human donor who was the organ donor for an intestinal transplant. The specimen was unstimulated CD4+ T cells sorted from spleen or lymph node cells, collected before transplant. The rearrangement joins TRBV6-6 to TRBJ2-1; TRBD2 is a possible D gene (5 bases). The CDR3 sequence is CASMKAGHSYNEQFF. Written as DNA, the CDR3 is TGTGCCAGCATGAAGGCGGGCCACTCCTACAATGAGCAGTTCTTC.